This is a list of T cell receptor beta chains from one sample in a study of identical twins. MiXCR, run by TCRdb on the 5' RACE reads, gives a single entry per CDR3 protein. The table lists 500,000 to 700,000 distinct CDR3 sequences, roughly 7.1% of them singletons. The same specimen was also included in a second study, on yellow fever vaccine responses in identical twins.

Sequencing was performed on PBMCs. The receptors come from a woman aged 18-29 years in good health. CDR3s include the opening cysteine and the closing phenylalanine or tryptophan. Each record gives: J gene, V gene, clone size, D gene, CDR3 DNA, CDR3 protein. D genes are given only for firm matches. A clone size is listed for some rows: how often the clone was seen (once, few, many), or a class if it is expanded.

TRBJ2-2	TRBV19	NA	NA	TGTGCCAGTAGTACCAGATCAACGGCGCCCGGGGAGCTGTTTTTT	CASSTRSTAPGELFF
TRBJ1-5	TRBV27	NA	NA	TGTGCCAGCACAGACAGGTCCTATAGCAATCAGCCCCAGCATTTT	CASTDRSYSNQPQHF
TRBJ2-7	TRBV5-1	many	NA	TGCGCCAGCAGCTTGGGTATTAACCTTGCCTACGAGCAGTACTTC	CASSLGINLAYEQYF
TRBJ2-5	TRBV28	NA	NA	TGTGCCAGCAGTTGGCCGGCCCAAGAGACCCAGTACTTC	CASSWPAQETQYF
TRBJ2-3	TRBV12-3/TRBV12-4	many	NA	TGTGCCAGCAGTTTGATAGCAGATACGCAGTATTTT	CASSLIADTQYF
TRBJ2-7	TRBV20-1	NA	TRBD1	TGCAGTGCCCTTTCGCCGGGACAGTGCATCTACGAGCAGTACTTC	CSALSPGQCIYEQYF
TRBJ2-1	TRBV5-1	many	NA	TGCGCCAGCAGCTTGGGAGGGAAGGGCTACAATGAGCAGTTCTTC	CASSLGGKGYNEQFF
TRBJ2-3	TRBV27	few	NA	TGTGCCAGCAGTTATCGGGGAAACACAGATACGCAGTATTTT	CASSYRGNTDTQYF
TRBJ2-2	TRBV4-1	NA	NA	TGCGCCAGCAGCCAAGATCTGGGGTGGACCGGGGAGCTGTTTTTT	CASSQDLGWTGELFF
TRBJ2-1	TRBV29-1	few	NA	TGCAGCGTTGAAAACTGGGGGCCCCACAATGAGCAGTTCTTC	CSVENWGPHNEQFF
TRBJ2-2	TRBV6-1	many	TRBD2	TGTGCCAGCAGTCCCCTTTCTAGCGGGAATAGGGAGCTGTTTTTT	CASSPLSSGNRELFF
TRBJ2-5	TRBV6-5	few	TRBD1	TGTGCCAGCAGTTCCTATGGACAGGGGGCAGCAGAAGAGACCCAGTACTTC	CASSSYGQGAAEETQYF
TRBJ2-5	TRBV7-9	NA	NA	TGTGCCAGCAGCCCAGGGGGGACACCTTACCAAGAGACCCAGTACTTC	CASSPGGTPYQETQYF
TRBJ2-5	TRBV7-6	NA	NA	TGTGCCAGCAGCTTAAGGAAACAAAGCGAGACCCAGTACTTC	CASSLRKQSETQYF
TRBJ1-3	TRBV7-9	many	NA	TGTGCCAGCAGCACCACTGATTTCTCTGGAAACACCATATATTTT	CASSTTDFSGNTIYF
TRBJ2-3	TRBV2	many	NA	TGTGCCAGCAAGGAGTTTGGCACAGATACGCAGTATTTT	CASKEFGTDTQYF
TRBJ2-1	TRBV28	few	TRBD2	TGTGCCAGCAGCGTTTCGGGGGGGAACTACAATGAGCAGTTCTTC	CASSVSGGNYNEQFF
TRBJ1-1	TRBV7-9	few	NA	TGTGCCAGCAGCAAATCAGGAGATTCTGTTTTTGAAGCTTTCTTT	CASSKSGDSVFEAFF
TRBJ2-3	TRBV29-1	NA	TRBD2	TGCAGCGTTGATGGACTAGCGGGGGGCCCTAGCACAGATACGCAGTATTTT	CSVDGLAGGPSTDTQYF
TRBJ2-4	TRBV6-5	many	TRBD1	TGTGCCAGCAGTTACTCGACAGGGGCGGCCAAAAACATTCAGTACTTC	CASSYSTGAAKNIQYF